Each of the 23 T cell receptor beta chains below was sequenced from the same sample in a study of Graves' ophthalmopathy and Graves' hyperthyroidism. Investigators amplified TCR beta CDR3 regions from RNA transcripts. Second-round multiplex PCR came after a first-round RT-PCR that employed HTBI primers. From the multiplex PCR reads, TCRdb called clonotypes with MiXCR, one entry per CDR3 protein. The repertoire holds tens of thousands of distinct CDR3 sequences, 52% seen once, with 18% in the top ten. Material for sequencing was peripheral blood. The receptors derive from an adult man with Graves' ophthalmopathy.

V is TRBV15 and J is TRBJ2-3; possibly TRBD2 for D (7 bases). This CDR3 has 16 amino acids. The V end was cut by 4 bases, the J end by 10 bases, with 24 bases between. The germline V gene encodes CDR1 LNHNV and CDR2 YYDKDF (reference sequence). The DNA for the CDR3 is TGTGCCACCAGCACTGATGCGGGGGCGACCGGGAAGGCGCAGTATTTT. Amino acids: CATSTDAGATGKAQYF.

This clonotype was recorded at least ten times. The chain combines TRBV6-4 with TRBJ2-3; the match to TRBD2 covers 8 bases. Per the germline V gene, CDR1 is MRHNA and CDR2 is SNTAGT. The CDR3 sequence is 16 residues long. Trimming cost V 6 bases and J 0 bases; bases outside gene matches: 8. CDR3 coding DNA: TGTGCCAGCAGCCCTGAGGCGGGAGGTAGCACAGATACGCAGTATTTT. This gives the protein CASSPEAGGSTDTQYF.

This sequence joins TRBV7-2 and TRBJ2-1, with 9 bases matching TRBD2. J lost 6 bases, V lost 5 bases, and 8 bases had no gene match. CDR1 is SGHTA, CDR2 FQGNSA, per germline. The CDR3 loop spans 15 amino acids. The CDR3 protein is CASSPSSGGTNEQFF. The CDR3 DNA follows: TGTGCCAGCAGCCCCTCGAGCGGGGGGACCAATGAGCAGTTCTTC.

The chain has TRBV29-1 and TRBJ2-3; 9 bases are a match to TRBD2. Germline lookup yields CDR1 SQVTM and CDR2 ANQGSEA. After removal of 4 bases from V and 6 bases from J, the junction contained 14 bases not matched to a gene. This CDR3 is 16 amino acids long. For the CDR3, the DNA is TGCAGCGTTGTGGGGAGGGCAGGCGGGGGGGGGGATACGCAGTATTTT. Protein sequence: CSVVGRAGGGGDTQYF.

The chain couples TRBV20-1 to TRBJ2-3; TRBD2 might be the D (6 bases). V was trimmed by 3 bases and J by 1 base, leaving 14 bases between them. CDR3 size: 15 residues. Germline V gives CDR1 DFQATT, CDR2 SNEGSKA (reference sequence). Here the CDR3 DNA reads TGCAGTGCTAGTCCCCGGAGGGCCGGCACAGATACGCAGTATTTT. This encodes CSASPRRAGTDTQYF.

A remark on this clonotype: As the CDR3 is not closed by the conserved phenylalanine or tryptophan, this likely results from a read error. CDR3 sequence (DNA): TGTGCCAGCAGCTACCGGGACAGTAATTCACCCCTCCACTCT. Its protein is CASSYRDSNSPLHS. The V call is TRBV24-1, the J call TRBJ1-6; 7 nucleotides agree with TRBD1. Germline V gene lookup returns CDR1 KGHDR and CDR2 SFDVKD. V lost 11 bases to trimming and J lost 6 bases; unmatched junction nucleotides: 9. CDR3 size: 14 residues.

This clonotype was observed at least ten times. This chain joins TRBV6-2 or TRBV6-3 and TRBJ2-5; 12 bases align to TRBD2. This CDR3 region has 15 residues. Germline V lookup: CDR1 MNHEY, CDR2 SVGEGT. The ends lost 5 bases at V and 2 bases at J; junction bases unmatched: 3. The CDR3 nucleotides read TGTGCCAGCAGTCAGACTAGCGGGGGTCAAGAGACCCAGTACTTC. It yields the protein CASSQTSGGQETQYF.

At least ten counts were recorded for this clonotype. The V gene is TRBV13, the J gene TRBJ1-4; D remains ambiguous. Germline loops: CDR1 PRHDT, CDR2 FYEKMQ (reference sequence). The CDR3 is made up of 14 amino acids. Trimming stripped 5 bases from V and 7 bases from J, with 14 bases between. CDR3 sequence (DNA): TGTGCCAGCAGCGTCGGACGCAGCAGTGAAAAACTGTTTTTT. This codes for CASSVGRSSEKLFF.

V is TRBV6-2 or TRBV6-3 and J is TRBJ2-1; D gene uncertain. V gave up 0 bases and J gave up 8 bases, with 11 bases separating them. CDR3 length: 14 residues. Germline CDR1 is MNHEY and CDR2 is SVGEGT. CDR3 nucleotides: TGTGCCAGCAGTTACTCCTCTCCGCCGGATGAGCAGTTCTTC. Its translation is CASSYSSPPDEQFF.

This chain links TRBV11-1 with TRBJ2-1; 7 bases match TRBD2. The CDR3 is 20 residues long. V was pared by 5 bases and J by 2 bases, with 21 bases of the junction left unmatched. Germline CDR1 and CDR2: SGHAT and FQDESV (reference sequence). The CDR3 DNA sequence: TGTGCCAGCAGCCCCCCGGCCGGGACTAAAAAGGAGGGCCCCTACAATGAGCAGTTCTTC. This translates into CASSPPAGTKKEGPYNEQFF. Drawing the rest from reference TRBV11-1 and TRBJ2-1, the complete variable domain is EAEVAQSPRYKITEKSQAVAFWCDPISGHATLYWYRQILGQGPELLVQFQDESVVDDSQLPKDRFSAERLKGVDSTLKIQPAELGDSAMYLCASSPPAGTKKEGPYNEQFFGPGTRLTVL.

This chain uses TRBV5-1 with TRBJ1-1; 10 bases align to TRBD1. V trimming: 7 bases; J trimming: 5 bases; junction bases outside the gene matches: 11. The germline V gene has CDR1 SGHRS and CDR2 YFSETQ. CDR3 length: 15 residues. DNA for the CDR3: TGCGCCAGCGGACGACAGGGGGCGGAGAGAACTGAAGCTTTCTTT. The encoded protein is CASGRQGAERTEAFF.

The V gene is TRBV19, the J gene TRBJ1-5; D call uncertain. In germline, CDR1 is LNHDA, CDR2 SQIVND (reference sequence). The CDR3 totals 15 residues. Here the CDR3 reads CGHLSGRLASQPQHF. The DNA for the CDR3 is TGTGGACACTTATCGGGCAGGCTGGCTAGTCAGCCCCAGCATTTT.

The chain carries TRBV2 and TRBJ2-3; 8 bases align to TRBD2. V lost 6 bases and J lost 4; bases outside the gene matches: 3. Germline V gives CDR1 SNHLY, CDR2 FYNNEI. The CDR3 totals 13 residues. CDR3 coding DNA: TGTGCCAGCAGCCCGGGACTAGCAGATACGCAGTATTTT. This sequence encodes CASSPGLADTQYF.

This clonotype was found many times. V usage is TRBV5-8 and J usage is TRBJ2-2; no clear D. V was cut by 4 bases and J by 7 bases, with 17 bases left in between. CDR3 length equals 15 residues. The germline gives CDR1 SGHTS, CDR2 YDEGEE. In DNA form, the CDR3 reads TGTGCCAGCAGCCTTCGGGCAGGAAGAGGCGGGGAGCTGTTTTTT. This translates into CASSLRAGRGGELFF. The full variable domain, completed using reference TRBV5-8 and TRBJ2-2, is EAGVTQSPTHLIKTRGQQATLRCSPISGHTSVYWYQQALGLGLQFLLWYDEGEERNRGNFPPRFSGRQFPNYSSELNVNALELEDSALYLCASSLRAGRGGELFFGEGSRLTVL.

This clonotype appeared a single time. The CDR3 nucleotides are TGTGCCAGCAGTCCCGACTCCATGCGGGAGCTGTTTTTT. Translation: CASSPDSMRELFF. The genes are TRBV12-3 or TRBV12-4 and TRBJ2-2; D is unresolved. This CDR3 comprises 13 residues. V lost 5 bases to trimming and J lost 9 bases, with 13 bases between them.

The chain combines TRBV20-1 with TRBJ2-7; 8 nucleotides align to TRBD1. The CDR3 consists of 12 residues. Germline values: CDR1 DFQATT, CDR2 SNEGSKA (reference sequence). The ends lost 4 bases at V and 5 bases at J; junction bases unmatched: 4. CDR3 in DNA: TGCAGTGCTACCCAGGGGGCCAACGAGCAGTACTTC. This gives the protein CSATQGANEQYF.

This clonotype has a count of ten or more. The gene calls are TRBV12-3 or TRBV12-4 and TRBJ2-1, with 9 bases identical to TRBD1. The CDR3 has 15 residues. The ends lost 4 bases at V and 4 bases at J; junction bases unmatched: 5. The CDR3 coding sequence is TGTGCCAGCAGTTCGGGACAGGGATATTACAATGAGCAGTTCTTC. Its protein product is CASSSGQGYYNEQFF.

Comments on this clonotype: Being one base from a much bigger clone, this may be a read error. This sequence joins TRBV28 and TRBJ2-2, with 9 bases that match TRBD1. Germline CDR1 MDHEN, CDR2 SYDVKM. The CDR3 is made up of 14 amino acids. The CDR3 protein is CASRQGGSLGELSF. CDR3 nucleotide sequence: TGTGCCAGCCGACAGGGGGGCTCTCTCGGGGAGCTGTCTTTT.

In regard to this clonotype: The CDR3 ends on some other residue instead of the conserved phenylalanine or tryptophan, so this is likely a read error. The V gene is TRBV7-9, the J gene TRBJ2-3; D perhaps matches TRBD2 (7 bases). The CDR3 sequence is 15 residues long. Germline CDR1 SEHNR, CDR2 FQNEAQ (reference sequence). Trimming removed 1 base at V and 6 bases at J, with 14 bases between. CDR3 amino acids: CASSLVGGDTDTQYC. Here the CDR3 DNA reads TGTGCCAGCAGCTTAGTGGGGGGGGACACTGATACGCAGTATTGT.

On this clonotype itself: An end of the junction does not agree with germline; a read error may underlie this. Here the CDR3 reads CGSSIDGTVYEQYF. DNA for the CDR3: TGTGGCAGTAGTATAGATGGGACAGTCTACGAGCAGTACTTC. The V call is TRBV19, the J call TRBJ2-7; the match to TRBD1 covers 7 bases. The CDR3 spans 14 residues. The germline V gene encodes CDR1 LNHDA and CDR2 SQIVND (reference sequence).

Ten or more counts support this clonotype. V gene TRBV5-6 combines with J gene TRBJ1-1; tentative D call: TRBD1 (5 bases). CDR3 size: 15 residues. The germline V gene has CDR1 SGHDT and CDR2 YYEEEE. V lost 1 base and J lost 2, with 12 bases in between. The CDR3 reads CASSLRGGANTEAFF. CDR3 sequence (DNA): TGTGCCAGCAGCTTGCGGGGGGGAGCCAACACTGAAGCTTTCTTT.

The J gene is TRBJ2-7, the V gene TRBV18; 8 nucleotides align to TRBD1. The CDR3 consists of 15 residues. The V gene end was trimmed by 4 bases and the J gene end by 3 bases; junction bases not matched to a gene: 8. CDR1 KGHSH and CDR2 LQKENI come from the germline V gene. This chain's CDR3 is CASSQDQGAIYEQYF. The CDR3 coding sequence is TGTGCCAGCTCACAAGATCAGGGGGCCATCTACGAGCAGTACTTC.

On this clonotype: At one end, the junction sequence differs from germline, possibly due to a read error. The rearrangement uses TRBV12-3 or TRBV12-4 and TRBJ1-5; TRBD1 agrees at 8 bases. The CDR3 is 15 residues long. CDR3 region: CASRTGRVSNRPQHF. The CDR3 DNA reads TGTGCCAGTAGGACAGGGAGGGTTAGCAATCGGCCCCAGCATTTT.